This T cell receptor (beta chain) was sequenced during a study of T cell responses to AZD1222 COVID-19 vaccine. General observations from the study: At baseline, just five to seven AZD1222 recipients tested seropositive. Among spike-specific TCRs, nearly half reportedly target unmutated variant regions. Across the whole spike, CD4 TCRs peaked at regions 160-218 and 743-854.

TCRdb's copy holds only in-frame clones and misses some; the assay was immunoSEQ multiplex PCR. The sample records 150,000 or so clones, around nine tenths being singletons. The CDR3 has 15 residues. The germline gives CDR1 MNHEY, CDR2 SVGAGI. The germline V and J ends were trimmed by 2 bases and 2 bases, with 9 bases remaining between them. Note on this clone: The target antigen is unknown.

The TCR sequence derives from an adult in good health. The sequenced sample was peripheral blood, obtained on day 0 of AZD1222 vaccination. This chain uses TRBV6-5 with TRBJ1-4; possibly TRBD1 for D (6 bases). The CDR3 DNA follows: TGTGCCAGCAGTTACGGGGGGGCGACTAATGAAAAACTGTTTTTT. Residues: CASSYGGATNEKLFF.